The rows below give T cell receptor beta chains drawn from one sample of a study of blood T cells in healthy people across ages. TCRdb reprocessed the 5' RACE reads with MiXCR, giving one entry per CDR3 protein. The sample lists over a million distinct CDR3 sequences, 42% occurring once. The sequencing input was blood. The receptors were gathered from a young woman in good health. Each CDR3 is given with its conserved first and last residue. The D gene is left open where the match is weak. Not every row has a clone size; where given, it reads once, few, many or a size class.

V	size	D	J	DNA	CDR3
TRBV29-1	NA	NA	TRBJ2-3	TGCAGCGTTGACCGGGAGTCCGATACGCAGTATTTT	CSVDRESDTQYF
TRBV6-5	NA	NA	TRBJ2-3	TGTGCCAGCAGTTACCCGGGTAATGTTACGCAGTATTTT	CASSYPGNVTQYF
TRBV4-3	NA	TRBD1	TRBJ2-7	TGCGCCAGCAGCCAAGAGGGCTACGGGACAGGGAACTACAATGAGCAGTACTTC	CASSQEGYGTGNYNEQYF
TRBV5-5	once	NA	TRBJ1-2	TGTGCCAGCAGCTTGTCAGCTGTGTTCGGGACATCTTATGGCTACACCTTC	CASSLSAVFGTSYGYTF
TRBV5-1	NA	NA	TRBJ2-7	TGCGCCAGCAGCTTGGTTGACAGATACAATGAGCAGTACTTC	CASSLVDRYNEQYF
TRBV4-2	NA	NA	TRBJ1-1	TGTGCCAGCAGCCAACCCAGGGTTGGGGACACTGAAGCTTTCTTT	CASSQPRVGDTEAFF
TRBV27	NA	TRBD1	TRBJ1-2	TGTGCCAGCAGTTTTGAGGCAGGGGGCTTTAACTATGGCTACACCTTC	CASSFEAGGFNYGYTF
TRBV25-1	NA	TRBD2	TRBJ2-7	TGTGCCAGCAGTGGGGGGGGAGAGGCCTACGAGCAGTACTTC	CASSGGGEAYEQYF
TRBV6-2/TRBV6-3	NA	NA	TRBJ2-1	TGTGCCAGCAGTTACCCAAGCCCTAATGAGCAGTTCTTC	CASSYPSPNEQFF
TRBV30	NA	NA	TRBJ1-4	TGTGCCTGGAGTGGAGAGACCGCCCTGGATGAAAAACTGTTTTTT	CAWSGETALDEKLFF
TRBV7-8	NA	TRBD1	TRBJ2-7	TGTGCCAGTGGACAGGTCTTTAGGTACGAGCAGTACTTC	CASGQVFRYEQYF
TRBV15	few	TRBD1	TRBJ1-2	TGTGCCACCAGCAGAGATTGGACAGGGTTCGGCTACACCTTC	CATSRDWTGFGYTF
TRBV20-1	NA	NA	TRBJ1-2	TGCAGTGCTAGAGATCACTCTGACGGGCTGGGCTATGGCTACACCTTC	CSARDHSDGLGYGYTF
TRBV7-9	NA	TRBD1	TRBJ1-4	TGTGCCAGCACACCTCGGGCAGGGGGTGGAAAACTGTTTTTT	CASTPRAGGGKLFF
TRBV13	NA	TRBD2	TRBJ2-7	TGTGCCAGCAGCGTCCGACTAGCCAGACCCTACGAGCAGTACTTC	CASSVRLARPYEQYF
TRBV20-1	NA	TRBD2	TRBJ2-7	TGCAGTGCTGATACTAGCGGGAGATTCTACGAGCAGTACTTC	CSADTSGRFYEQYF
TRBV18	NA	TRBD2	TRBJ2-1	TGTGCCAGCTCACCGATTCTAGCGGGAGGGCCGGGGTACAATGAGCAGTTCTTC	CASSPILAGGPGYNEQFF
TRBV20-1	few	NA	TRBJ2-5	TGCAGTGCCCATGGCGTAGTAGACGGCAGAGAGACCCAGTACTTC	CSAHGVVDGRETQYF
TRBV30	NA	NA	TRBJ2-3	TGTGCCTGGAGTACCCAGGCAGGCACAGATACGCAGTATTTT	CAWSTQAGTDTQYF
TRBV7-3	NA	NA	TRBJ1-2	TGTGCCAACAGCCCCAGTCGGGGGACCTCTAACTATGGCTACACCTTC	CANSPSRGTSNYGYTF
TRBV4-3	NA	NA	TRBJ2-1	TGCGCCAGCAGCGTAAGGTATGAGACAGCGCCCCATTTATCCTACAATGAGCAGTTCTTC	CASSVRYETAPHLSYNEQFF
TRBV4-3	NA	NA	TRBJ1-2	TGCGCCAGCAGCCGAAGCCGAGGGGGGAACTATGGCTACACCTTC	CASSRSRGGNYGYTF
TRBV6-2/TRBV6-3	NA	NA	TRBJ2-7	TGTGCCAGCAACGCAGGGGTGGGCGATGAGCAGTACTTC	CASNAGVGDEQYF